Each of the 3 T cell receptor beta chains below was sequenced from the same sample in a study of cytomegalovirus exposure and HLA in healthy donors. Using immunoSEQ multiplex PCR, the repertoire was profiled, and TCRdb retains in-frame clones only, with some absent. The sample consists of 200,000 to 250,000 clones, around 86% of them appearing once. The sequencing sample was made of PBMCs. The receptors were sampled from a woman aged 18 to 35 in good health and CMV-seropositive.

This CDR3 is CASSQGLLAGGPYNEQFF. DNA of the CDR3: TGCGCCAGCAGCCAGGGTTTGTTAGCGGGAGGCCCCTACAATGAGCAGTTCTTC. The rearrangement uses TRBV5-1 and TRBJ2-1; TRBD2 agrees at 10 bases. The CDR3 extends over 18 amino acids. The V gene end was trimmed by 4 bases and the J gene end by 2 bases; junction bases not matched to a gene: 12. The V gene's germline CDR1 is SGHRS and CDR2 YFSETQ. Full variable domain (outside the CDR3, taken from reference TRBV5-1 and TRBJ2-1): KAGVTQTPRYLIKTRGQQVTLSCSPISGHRSVSWYQQTPGQGLQFLFEYFSETQRNKGNFPGRFSGRQFSNSRSEMNVSTLELGDSALYLCASSQGLLAGGPYNEQFFGPGTRLTVL.

This clone has a single count. CDR3 in DNA: TGTGCCAGCAGCCCTTCAGTGAACACTGAAGCTTTCTTT. It translates to CASSPSVNTEAFF. The chain joins TRBV7-3 to TRBJ1-1; no reliable D call. Germline values: CDR1 SGHTA, CDR2 FQGTGA. The V gene lost 5 bases and the J gene lost 0 bases, with 7 bases spanning the gap. CDR3 length: 13 amino acids.

This clone was detected a few times. The chain has TRBV15 and TRBJ2-5, with D perhaps TRBD2 (6 bases). Trimming removed 3 bases from V and 10 bases from J, with 24 bases in between. In germline, CDR1 is LNHNV, CDR2 YYDKDF (reference sequence). CDR3 length equals 16 residues. CDR3 nucleotide sequence: TGTGCCACCAGCAGGGGCATCCGTGGGACTTTTAATGACCAGTACTTC. This translates into CATSRGIRGTFNDQYF.